These T cell receptor beta chains were read from a single sample in a study of blood T cell repertoires in COVID-19. Clones were sequenced by immunoSEQ multiplex PCR, and TCRdb holds only the in-frame ones, with some missing. The sample has around 130,000 clones, roughly four fifths seen once; the top ten hold around 9.8%. Sequencing input: peripheral blood. Every receptor here comes from a man aged 35-49 years with active or convalescent COVID-19. CDR3s include the opening cysteine and the closing phenylalanine or tryptophan. Fields, in order: CDR3 DNA, CDR3 protein, D gene, clone size, J gene, V gene. A D gene is named only where the DNA matches it firmly. The listing skips clone size in some rows; elsewhere it reads once, few, many or a size class.

TGTGCCAGCAGTTTAGCGACTGGGGCCGGGGCCAACGTCCTGACTTTC | CASSLATGAGANVLTF | - | - | TRBJ2-6 | TRBV27
TGTGCCAGTAGTATAGCGGGGGGGCTCGGTCGTGATGAGCAGTTCTTC | CASSIAGGLGRDEQFF | TRBD2 | - | TRBJ2-1 | TRBV19
TGTGCCAGCAAGGGCGGGGGAGAAAACACCGGGGAGCTGTTTTTT | CASKGGGENTGELFF | TRBD2 | - | TRBJ2-2 | TRBV6-5
TGTGCCAGCAGTGAAGCGGCAGTGAACACTGAAGCTTTCTTT | CASSEAAVNTEAFF | - | - | TRBJ1-1 | TRBV6-1
TGCGCCACCAAGGACAGGGAGATGAATCAGCCCCAGCATTTT | CATKDREMNQPQHF | TRBD1 | - | TRBJ1-5 | TRBV10-1
TGCGCCAGCAGTTCCAGGGGCAATCAGCCCCAGCATTTT | CASSSRGNQPQHF | - | - | TRBJ1-5 | TRBV10-1
TGTGCCGGACCGGGAAACACCGGGGAGCTGTTTTTT | CAGPGNTGELFF | - | once | TRBJ2-2 | TRBV7-9
TGTGCCATCAGTCCGGGACAGGGGTCAGACGGGGCCAACGTCCTGACTTTC | CAISPGQGSDGANVLTF | TRBD1 | - | TRBJ2-6 | TRBV10-3
TGCACCAGCAGCCTCGGCGGGGGGGCGGAGGAGACCCAGTACTTC | CTSSLGGGAEETQYF | - | once | TRBJ2-5 | TRBV1
TGTGCCAGCAGTTACTCTCGGGGCACAGATACGCAGTATTTT | CASSYSRGTDTQYF | - | few | TRBJ2-3 | TRBV6-2/TRBV6-3
TGTGCCAGCAGCCAGGACACAGGTTATCAGACCCAGTACTTC | CASSQDTGYQTQYF | - | - | TRBJ2-5 | TRBV4-2
TGTGCCAGCAGCTCCCAACAGGGGGCCCCCTACGAGCAGTACTTC | CASSSQQGAPYEQYF | TRBD1 | - | TRBJ2-7 | TRBV11-2
TGTGCCATCAGTGGGGGACAGGGAGAAAATCAGCCCCAGCATTTT | CAISGGQGENQPQHF | TRBD1 | - | TRBJ1-5 | TRBV10-3
TGTGCCTCACGAGCGGATTCCACAGATACGCAGTATTTT | CASRADSTDTQYF | - | once | TRBJ2-3 | TRBV6-5
TGCGCCAGCAGCCAAGACGGGACACCTACGGGGAGTGAAAAACTGTTTTTT | CASSQDGTPTGSEKLFF | - | - | TRBJ1-4 | TRBV4-1
TGTGCCAGCTCACCCCCCGGGACAGGGGGCTATGGCTACACCTTC | CASSPPGTGGYGYTF | TRBD1 | - | TRBJ1-2 | TRBV18
TGTGCCAGCTCACCCCTGGGACAGGGAGGCTACACCTTC | CASSPLGQGGYTF | TRBD1 | - | TRBJ1-2 | TRBV18
TGCAGCGTTGACGGGAACAGGGTAAGGGCAGATACGCAGTATTTT | CSVDGNRVRADTQYF | - | - | TRBJ2-3 | TRBV29-1
TGTGCCAGCTCACTAACAGGGGTCCTCACCTATAATTCACCCCTCCACTTT | CASSLTGVLTYNSPLHF | TRBD1 | - | TRBJ1-6 | TRBV18
TGTGCCAGCAGTGGACAGGGGTTCGTCGATGGCTACACCTTC | CASSGQGFVDGYTF | TRBD1 | once | TRBJ1-2 | TRBV27
TGTGCCTGTGATTGGAGGTCTGGGGCCAACGTCCTGACTTTC | CACDWRSGANVLTF | - | - | TRBJ2-6 | TRBV30
TGTGCCAGCAGTGAAGTGACAGGGCTACACCCGGGAGCTTTCTTT | CASSEVTGLHPGAFF | TRBD1 | few | TRBJ1-1 | TRBV6-1
TGTGCCAGCAGCCAATCAGACACTGAAGCTTTCTTT | CASSQSDTEAFF | - | - | TRBJ1-1 | TRBV3-1/TRBV3-2
TGCGCCAGCAGTCATCATCGCCGGGACTCTCCGACCTACGAGCAGTACTTC | CASSHHRRDSPTYEQYF | - | - | TRBJ2-7 | TRBV23-1
TGTGCCAGCAGCCAAGATCCAGCGTCGGGCTACGAGCAGTACTTC | CASSQDPASGYEQYF | - | - | TRBJ2-7 | TRBV4-2
TGTGCCAGCAGCCAACCCCGGGGGGGCCCTGGGGCCGGGGAGCTGTTTTTT | CASSQPRGGPGAGELFF | TRBD2 | once | TRBJ2-2 | TRBV3-1/TRBV3-2
TGTGCCAGCAGCTTAACGGGACAGACTAAAGAGACCCAGTACTTC | CASSLTGQTKETQYF | TRBD1 | - | TRBJ2-5 | TRBV7-3
TGTGCCAGCGACACAGGGTACAGCACCGGGGAGCTGTTTTTT | CASDTGYSTGELFF | - | once | TRBJ2-2 | TRBV19
TGCAGCGTTGAGGAAAATCGGGGGACTGAAGCTTTCTTT | CSVEENRGTEAFF | - | - | TRBJ1-1 | TRBV29-1
TGTGCCAGCAGTTTCCGCGGGAGGGACGAGCAGTACTTC | CASSFRGRDEQYF | TRBD2 | - | TRBJ2-7 | TRBV12-3/TRBV12-4
TGCAGCGTTGAAGAGGGGGCAGGGGCACCCTACGAGCAGTACTTC | CSVEEGAGAPYEQYF | - | - | TRBJ2-7 | TRBV29-1
TGTGCCAGCAGCCAACAGGTCGGCAATCAGCCCCAGCATTTT | CASSQQVGNQPQHF | - | - | TRBJ1-5 | TRBV3-1/TRBV3-2
TGTGCCAGCAGCCACCCCCGGGGGGGGACCTACGAGCAGTACTTC | CASSHPRGGTYEQYF | TRBD2 | - | TRBJ2-7 | TRBV7-2
TGCGCCAGCAGCTTGGGACGCGGGGGGCCAACCGGGGAGCTGTTTTTT | CASSLGRGGPTGELFF | TRBD2 | - | TRBJ2-2 | TRBV5-1
TGTGCCAGCAGCCCTGGAGGGACTAGCGGGATCACAGATACGCAGTATTTT | CASSPGGTSGITDTQYF | TRBD2 | - | TRBJ2-3 | TRBV7-2
TGTGCCAGCAGCCCCGGCGGAGGGAGAAACGGAAACACCATATATTTT | CASSPGGGRNGNTIYF | - | - | TRBJ1-3 | TRBV5-4
TGTGCCAGCAGCCCCCCTAGCGGGACCCAGTACTTC | CASSPPSGTQYF | TRBD2 | - | TRBJ2-5 | TRBV11-2
TGTGCCAGCAGCGTAGAAGGGGCCCCGCCCCAGCATTTT | CASSVEGAPPQHF | - | - | TRBJ1-5 | TRBV9
TGTGCCAGCAGAAGGGGAGGGCGGGGGACTACCCAGTACTTC | CASRRGGRGTTQYF | - | - | TRBJ2-5 | TRBV21-1
TGCGCCAGCAGCTCAAACACCAACACTGAAGCTTTCTTT | CASSSNTNTEAFF | - | - | TRBJ1-1 | TRBV5-1
TGCGCCAGCAGCTTGGATGACAGGGGTATTGGTAAAGCTTTCTTT | CASSLDDRGIGKAFF | TRBD1 | - | TRBJ1-1 | TRBV5-1
TGCGCCAGCAGCTTGGGGACTGCGAACTATGGCTACACCTTC | CASSLGTANYGYTF | - | - | TRBJ1-2 | TRBV5-1
TGCGCCAGCAGACCCGGAGACTCCTACGAGCAGTACTTC | CASRPGDSYEQYF | - | - | TRBJ2-7 | TRBV5-1
TGTGCCTGGAGTGTAATGGGAAAGGGAGCGGGGGGGCCGAGGGATACGCAGTATTTT | CAWSVMGKGAGGPRDTQYF | TRBD2 | once | TRBJ2-3 | TRBV30
TGTGCCAGCAGCCAAGAGGCCTTGGGCAGGGTAAGTCAGCCCCAGCATTTT | CASSQEALGRVSQPQHF | - | - | TRBJ1-5 | TRBV4-2
TGTGCCTGGGCGGAGGGGTCGGAGACCCAGTACTTC | CAWAEGSETQYF | - | - | TRBJ2-5 | TRBV30
TGTGCCTGGAGTCGAGGCCAGTTTGGGGAAAAACTGTTTTTT | CAWSRGQFGEKLFF | - | - | TRBJ1-4 | TRBV30
TGTGCCAGTACCCCAGGGGAGCTTTCTTCCGGGGAGCTGTTTTTT | CASTPGELSSGELFF | - | - | TRBJ2-2 | TRBV19
TGTGCCAGTAGTATAGTTTCGGGGGTCACTGAAGCTTTCTTT | CASSIVSGVTEAFF | - | once | TRBJ1-1 | TRBV19
TGTGCCAAAGTGGGCCGGGACAGATACTACGAGCAGTACTTC | CAKVGRDRYYEQYF | TRBD1 | - | TRBJ2-7 | TRBV6-5
TGTGCCAGCAGTTACTTACAGGCTAATTCACCCCTCCACTTT | CASSYLQANSPLHF | - | once | TRBJ1-6 | TRBV6-2/TRBV6-3
TGTGCCAGCAGTCAACCAACGGGGTCCGAAAGAACCTACGAGCAGTACTTC | CASSQPTGSERTYEQYF | - | few | TRBJ2-7 | TRBV6-6
TGCAGTGCTAGTCCAACCACAGGGGTTCGAGGGAATGAGCAGTTCTTC | CSASPTTGVRGNEQFF | TRBD1 | few | TRBJ2-1 | TRBV20-1
TGTGCCAGCTCACCACCTACAGGAAACACCATATATTTT | CASSPPTGNTIYF | - | - | TRBJ1-3 | TRBV18
TGCGCCAGCAGCTTTCTCGGGGACTTAGTCTACACCTTC | CASSFLGDLVYTF | - | few | TRBJ1-2 | TRBV5-1
TGTGCCAGCAGCCTCGGAGGGGCAGGGGGTCGGAATGAGCAGTTCTTC | CASSLGGAGGRNEQFF | - | - | TRBJ2-1 | TRBV7-2